These T cell receptor beta chains were read from a single sample in a study of blood T cell repertoires in COVID-19. Some clones are missing from TCRdb's copy, which holds only in-frame ones; the method was immunoSEQ multiplex PCR. The data hold roughly 220,000 clones, with about four fifths observed a single time. The sample was PBMCs or T cells enriched from blood (not recorded which). The receptors here all came from a woman between 40 and 55 years old with acute COVID-19. The conserved cysteine and the conserved F or W are not part of the CDR3 here.

j_call: TRBJ1-1
v_call: TRBV28
cdr3_aa: ASSPRTGGRGTEAF

j_call: TRBJ1-6
v_call: TRBV7-8
cdr3_aa: ASSLPAGINSPLH

j_call: TRBJ1-4
v_call: TRBV30
cdr3_aa: AWSSGSTNEKLF

j_call: TRBJ2-1
v_call: TRBV7-8
cdr3_aa: ASSFSGTRRSHEQF

j_call: TRBJ1-5
v_call: TRBV6-5
cdr3_aa: ASKGAILNQPQH

j_call: TRBJ2-1
v_call: TRBV6-5
cdr3_aa: ATLNRGDEQF

j_call: TRBJ2-5
v_call: TRBV11-2
cdr3_aa: ASSLFDGTSRETQY

j_call: TRBJ1-4
v_call: TRBV28
cdr3_aa: ASRTASATNEKLF

j_call: TRBJ2-1
v_call: TRBV6-5
cdr3_aa: ASSYSSGGLNNEQF

j_call: TRBJ1-4
v_call: TRBV28
cdr3_aa: ATKPPGGDEKLF

j_call: TRBJ1-1
v_call: TRBV27
cdr3_aa: ASSFDRENTEAF

j_call: TRBJ1-1
v_call: TRBV30
cdr3_aa: AWRVKGGVVTEAF

j_call: TRBJ1-1
v_call: TRBV7-9
cdr3_aa: ASSPTTGGTTEAF

j_call: TRBJ2-7
v_call: TRBV7-5
cdr3_aa: ARSTRGDSSDEQY

j_call: TRBJ2-3
v_call: TRBV28
cdr3_aa: ASSLVGSGTTDTQY

j_call: TRBJ2-5
v_call: TRBV2
cdr3_aa: ASSEQGTGWTQY

j_call: TRBJ1-6
v_call: TRBV23-1
cdr3_aa: APCGQRGSPLH

j_call: TRBJ2-3
v_call: TRBV10-1
cdr3_aa: ASSDELAGYTDTQY

j_call: TRBJ1-2
v_call: TRBV11-2
cdr3_aa: ASSLIPGGGYYGYT

j_call: TRBJ2-5
v_call: TRBV9
cdr3_aa: ASSVARASGVQETQY